This section outlines one TCR beta chain sequence together with its context. Any patient presenting with uncontrolled infection, other autoimmune disease, pregnancy or lactation was left out. V lost 2 bases, J lost 6 bases, and 17 bases lay in between. The CDR3 totals 15 residues. Per the germline V gene, CDR1 is MNHEY and CDR2 is SVGEGT. This record comes from a study of T cells in Graves' hyperthyroidism and ophthalmopathy. Authors of the study amplified TCR beta CDR3 regions from RNA transcripts. The TCR CDR3 was amplified in a first-round RT-PCR using the HTBI primer set. TCRdb re-derived calls from the multiplex PCR reads in MiXCR, one entry per CDR3 protein. The sample carries roughly 700,000 distinct CDR3 sequences, 35% recorded once.

The TCR comes from a woman aged 40 to 50 with Graves' hyperthyroidism. The sequencing input was blood. The V gene is TRBV6-2 or TRBV6-3, the J gene TRBJ2-7, with D perhaps matching TRBD1 (5 bases). The CDR3 loop reads CASSYGHGWTGEQYF. The DNA for the CDR3 is TGTGCCAGCAGTTACGGACACGGGTGGACGGGCGAGCAGTACTTC.